This TCR beta chain is from a study of chemoradiotherapy in HPV16-positive cancers. Study-wide findings and caveats: HPV-specific T cells were functionally defined from only a couple of HPV16-positive patients.

TCRdb's table, derived via immunoSEQ multiplex PCR, lists solely in-frame clones and lacks some. The sample has about 10,000 clones; 71% are singletons. Over chemoradiotherapy, repertoires were sampled more than once. Comments on this clone: Its antigen remains unknown.

The specimen was collected from a patient who underwent chemoradiotherapy. The origin of this receptor is a human donor with HPV-associated anogenital cancer.

In DNA form, the CDR3 reads TGTGCCAGCAGCTTAAAGGGGCTCCATGGGGACTACGAGCAGTACTTC. Translated, it gives CASSLKGLHGDYEQYF. The chain recombines TRBV11-2 with TRBJ2-7, with D possibly being TRBD1 (5 bases). The V gene lost 2 bases and the J gene lost 3 bases, with 17 bases spanning the gap. This CDR3 is 16 amino acids long. Germline V gene sequence: CDR1 SGHAT, CDR2 FQNNGV.